These 8 T cell receptor beta chains originate from one sample sequenced in a study of circulating and synovial CD4+ cells in juvenile arthritis. Clones were read by immunoSEQ multiplex PCR, and TCRdb kept only the in-frame ones, dropping some. There are about 34,000 clones in the sample; just under 97% occur only once, and under 0.2% lies in the top ten. The material sequenced was CD4+ T cells from blood. These receptors came from a human donor with juvenile idiopathic arthritis.

V is TRBV11-2 and J is TRBJ2-5; 8 nucleotides align to TRBD1. The germline CDR1 and CDR2 sequences are SGHAT and FQNNGV. The CDR3 totals 14 residues. J gave up 5 bases and V 4 bases, and 6 bases lay outside the gene matches. As DNA, the CDR3 is TGTGCCAGCAGCTCGCAGGGGGCGAAGGAGACCCAGTACTTC. This gives the protein CASSSQGAKETQYF. Filled out from reference TRBV11-2 and TRBJ2-5, the complete variable domain reads EAGVAQSPRYKIIEKRQSVAFWCNPISGHATLYWYQQILGQGPKLLIQFQNNGVVDDSQLPKDRFSAERLKGVDSTLKIQPAKLEDSAVYLCASSSQGAKETQYFGPGTRLLVL.

The table lists this clone with a count of one. V is TRBV30 and J is TRBJ2-1, with 9 bases aligning to TRBD1. Germline V gene data show CDR1 as GTSNPN and CDR2 as SVGIG (reference sequence). V was clipped by 7 bases and J by 7 bases; unmatched bases: 2. The CDR3 is 11 amino acids. Written as DNA, the CDR3 is TGTGCCTCGGGACAGGGAAATGAGCAGTTCTTC. Its translation is CASGQGNEQFF.

The V gene is TRBV9, the J gene TRBJ2-7; 7 bases align to TRBD1. The CDR3 covers 15 residues. J gave up 2 bases and V 4 bases, and 9 bases lay outside the gene matches. The V gene's germline CDR1 is SGDLS and CDR2 YYNGEE. CDR3 nucleotide sequence: TGTGCCAGCAGCCCCGCACAGGGGCCCCCCTACGAGCAGTACTTC. Residues: CASSPAQGPPYEQYF.

The chain joins TRBV27 to TRBJ1-1, with D tentatively TRBD1 (5 bases). The germline V gene encodes CDR1 MNHEY and CDR2 SMNVEV (reference sequence). V gave up 5 bases and J gave up 2 bases, with 15 bases separating them. There are 15 residues in the CDR3. The CDR3 DNA sequence: TGTGCCAGCAGTCCTATTGGGGGGGGTAACACTGAAGCTTTCTTT. This sequence encodes CASSPIGGGNTEAFF.

The chain carries TRBV2 and TRBJ1-4, with D possibly TRBD1 on 6 matching bases. Germline CDR1 SNHLY, CDR2 FYNNEI. The CDR3 extends over 16 amino acids. Trimming removed 9 bases from V and 7 bases from J, with 24 bases in between. The DNA of the CDR3 is TGTGCCAGGGGGGGCGGGGGCCCCGGTGGGGGTGAAAAACTGTTTTTT. It translates to CARGGGGPGGGEKLFF.

The V call is TRBV5-5, the J call TRBJ1-5; a weak D match, TRBD1 (6 bases). Between the trimmed V and J ends, which lost 4 bases and 6 bases, there was a span of 23 bases. This CDR3 is 17 amino acids long. From germline, CDR1 is SGHKS and CDR2 YYEKEE (reference sequence). CDR3 nucleotide sequence: TGTGCCAGCAGCCCCCTGGTGGGGGGGGCGGTAGGTCAGCCCCAGCATTTT. Amino acid sequence: CASSPLVGGAVGQPQHF.

V and J are TRBV11-2 and TRBJ1-2; D perhaps matches TRBD1 (5 bases). This CDR3 has 12 residues. Germline V gives CDR1 SGHAT, CDR2 FQNNGV. Trimming left V 5 bases short and J 4 bases short, with 8 bases between. CDR3 DNA sequence: TGTGCCAGCAGCCGGGGGGGCTATGGCTACACCTTC. Residues: CASSRGGYGYTF. Based on the CDR3 plus reference TRBV11-2 and TRBJ1-2, the full variable domain is EAGVAQSPRYKIIEKRQSVAFWCNPISGHATLYWYQQILGQGPKLLIQFQNNGVVDDSQLPKDRFSAERLKGVDSTLKIQPAKLEDSAVYLCASSRGGYGYTFGSGTRLTVV.

This chain joins TRBV5-6 and TRBJ2-5, with D perhaps TRBD2 (7 bases). The CDR3 extends over 15 amino acids. Per the germline V gene, CDR1 is SGHDT and CDR2 is YYEEEE. Trimming stripped 3 bases from V and 4 bases from J, with 16 bases between. The CDR3 here is CASSSLGGAVETQYF. The CDR3 DNA sequence: TGTGCCAGCAGCTCCCTAGGGGGGGCCGTAGAGACCCAGTACTTC.